This T cell receptor beta chain came from a study of long-term antiretroviral therapy in people with HIV. Overall study results and limits: HIV repertoires spanned narrower CDR3 length ranges than controls. Pre-ART clonal expansion yielded clones that dominated the repertoire at all time points.

The libraries were made with immunoSEQ v3.0 at survey level. Sequencing efforts were directed toward about 35,000-55,000 T-cell genomes per sample. Data came from immunoSEQ multiplex PCR; TCRdb stores just in-frame clones and leaves some out. The sample has around 19,000 clones, 90% seen once. With respect to this clone: Its antigen is unknown.

V lost 7 bases to trimming and J lost 4 bases, with 10 bases between them. Germline V gene data show CDR1 as SQVTM and CDR2 as ANQGSEA. This CDR3 is 11 amino acids long. The chain has TRBV29-1 and TRBJ2-5; unclear D gene. This material consisted of unsorted PBMCs, taken about 4.5 years before starting antiretroviral therapy. This clonotype was sampled from a woman in her 30s with HIV. The CDR3 spells CSAPSGETQYF. Written as DNA, the CDR3 is TGCAGCGCGCCATCGGGAGAGACCCAGTACTTC.